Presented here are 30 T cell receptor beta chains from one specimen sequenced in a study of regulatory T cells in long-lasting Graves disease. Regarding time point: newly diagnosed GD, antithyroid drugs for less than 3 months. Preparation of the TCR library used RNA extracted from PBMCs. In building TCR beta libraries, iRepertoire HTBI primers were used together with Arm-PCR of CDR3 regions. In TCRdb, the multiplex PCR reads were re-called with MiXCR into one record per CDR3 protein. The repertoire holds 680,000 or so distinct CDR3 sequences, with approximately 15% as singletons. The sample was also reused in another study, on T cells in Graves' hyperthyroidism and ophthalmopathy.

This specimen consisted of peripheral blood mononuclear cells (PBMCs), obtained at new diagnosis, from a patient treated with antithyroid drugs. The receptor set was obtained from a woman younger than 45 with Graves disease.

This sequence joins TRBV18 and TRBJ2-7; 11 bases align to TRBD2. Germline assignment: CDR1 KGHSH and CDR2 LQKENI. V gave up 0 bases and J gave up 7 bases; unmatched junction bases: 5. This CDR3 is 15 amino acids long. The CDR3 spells CASSPPALAGVEQYF. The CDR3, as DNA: TGTGCCAGCTCACCACCTGCACTAGCGGGAGTAGAGCAGTACTTC.

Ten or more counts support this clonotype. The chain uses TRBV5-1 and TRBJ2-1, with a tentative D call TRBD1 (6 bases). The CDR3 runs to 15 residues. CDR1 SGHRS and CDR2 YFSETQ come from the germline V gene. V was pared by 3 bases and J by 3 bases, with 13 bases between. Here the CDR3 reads CASSSVTGNYNEQFF. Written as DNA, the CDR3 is TGCGCCAGCAGCTCCGTGACAGGAAACTACAATGAGCAGTTCTTC.

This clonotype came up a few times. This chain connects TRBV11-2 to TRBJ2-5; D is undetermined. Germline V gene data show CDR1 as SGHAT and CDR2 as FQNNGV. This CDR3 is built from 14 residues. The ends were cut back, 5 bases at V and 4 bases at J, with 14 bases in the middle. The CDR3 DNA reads TGTGCCAGCAGCCCCTTAACGAAAGCAGAGACCCAGTACTTC. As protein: CASSPLTKAETQYF. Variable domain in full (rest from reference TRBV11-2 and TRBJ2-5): EAGVAQSPRYKIIEKRQSVAFWCNPISGHATLYWYQQILGQGPKLLIQFQNNGVVDDSQLPKDRFSAERLKGVDSTLKIQPAKLEDSAVYLCASSPLTKAETQYFGPGTRLLVL.

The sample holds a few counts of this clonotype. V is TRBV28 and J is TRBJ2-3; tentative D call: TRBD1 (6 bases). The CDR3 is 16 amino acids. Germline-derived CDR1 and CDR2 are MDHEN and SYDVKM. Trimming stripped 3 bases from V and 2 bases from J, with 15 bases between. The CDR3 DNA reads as TGTGCCAGCAGTTTTAACCCGACAGGAACCACAGATACGCAGTATTTT. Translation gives CASSFNPTGTTDTQYF.

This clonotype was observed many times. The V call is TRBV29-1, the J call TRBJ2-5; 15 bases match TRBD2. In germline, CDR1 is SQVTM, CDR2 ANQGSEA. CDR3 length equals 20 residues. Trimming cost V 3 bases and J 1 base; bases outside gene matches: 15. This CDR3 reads CSVDRPHGLAGGGSQETQYF. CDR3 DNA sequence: TGCAGCGTTGATCGTCCCCATGGACTAGCGGGAGGGGGGAGCCAAGAGACCCAGTACTTC.

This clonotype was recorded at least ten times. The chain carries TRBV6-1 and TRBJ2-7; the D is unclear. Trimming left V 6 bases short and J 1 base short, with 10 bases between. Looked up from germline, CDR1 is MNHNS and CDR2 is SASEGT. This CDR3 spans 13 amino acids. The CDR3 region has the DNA TGTGCCAGCAGAACGGTAGGGTCCTACGAGCAGTACTTC. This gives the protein CASRTVGSYEQYF.

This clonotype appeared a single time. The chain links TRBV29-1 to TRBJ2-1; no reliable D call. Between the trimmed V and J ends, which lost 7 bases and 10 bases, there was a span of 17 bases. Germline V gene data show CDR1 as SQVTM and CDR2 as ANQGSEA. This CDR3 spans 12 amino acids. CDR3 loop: CSAEDLFGEQFF. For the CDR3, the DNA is TGCAGCGCTGAGGACCTTTTTGGGGAGCAGTTCTTC.

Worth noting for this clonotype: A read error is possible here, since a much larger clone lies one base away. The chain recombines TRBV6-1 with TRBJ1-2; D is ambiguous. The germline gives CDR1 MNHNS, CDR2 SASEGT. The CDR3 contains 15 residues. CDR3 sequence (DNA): TGTACCAGCAGTGAAAGGACTGAGCTAAACTATGGCTACACCTTC. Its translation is CTSSERTELNYGYTF.

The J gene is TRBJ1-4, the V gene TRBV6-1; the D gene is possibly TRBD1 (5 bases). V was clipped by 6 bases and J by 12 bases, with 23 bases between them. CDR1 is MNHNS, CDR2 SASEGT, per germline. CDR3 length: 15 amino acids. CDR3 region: CASSPTTGRLWELFF. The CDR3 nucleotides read TGTGCCAGCAGCCCAACCACGGGGCGCCTCTGGGAACTGTTTTTT.

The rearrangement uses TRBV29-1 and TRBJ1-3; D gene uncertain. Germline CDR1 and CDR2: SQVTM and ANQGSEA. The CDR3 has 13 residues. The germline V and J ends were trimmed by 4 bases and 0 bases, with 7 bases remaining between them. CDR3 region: CSVGWTSGNTIYF. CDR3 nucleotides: TGCAGCGTTGGATGGACCTCTGGAAACACCATATATTTT.

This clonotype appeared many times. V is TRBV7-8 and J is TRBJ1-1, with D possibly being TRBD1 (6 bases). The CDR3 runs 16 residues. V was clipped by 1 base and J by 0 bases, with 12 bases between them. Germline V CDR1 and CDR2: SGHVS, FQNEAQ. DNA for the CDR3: TGTGCCAGCAGCTTAGGAGTACAGGGTTTGAACACTGAAGCTTTCTTT. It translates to CASSLGVQGLNTEAFF. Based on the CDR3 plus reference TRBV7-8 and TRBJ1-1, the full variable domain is GAGVSQSPRYKVAKRGQDVALRCDPISGHVSLFWYQQALGQGPEFLTYFQNEAQLDKSGLPSDRFFAERPEGSVSTLKIQRTQQEDSAVYLCASSLGVQGLNTEAFFGQGTRLTVV.

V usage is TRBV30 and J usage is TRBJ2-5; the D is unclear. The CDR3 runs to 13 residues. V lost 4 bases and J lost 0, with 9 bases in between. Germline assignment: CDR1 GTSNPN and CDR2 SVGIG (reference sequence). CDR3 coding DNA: TGTGCCTGGAACGACCTATACCAAGAGACCCAGTACTTC. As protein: CAWNDLYQETQYF.

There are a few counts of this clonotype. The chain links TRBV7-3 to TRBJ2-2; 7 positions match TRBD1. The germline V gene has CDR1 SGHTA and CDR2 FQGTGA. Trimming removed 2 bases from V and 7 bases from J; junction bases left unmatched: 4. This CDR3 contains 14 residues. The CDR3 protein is CASSLGWDSGELFF. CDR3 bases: TGTGCCAGCAGCTTAGGATGGGACAGCGGGGAGCTGTTTTTT.

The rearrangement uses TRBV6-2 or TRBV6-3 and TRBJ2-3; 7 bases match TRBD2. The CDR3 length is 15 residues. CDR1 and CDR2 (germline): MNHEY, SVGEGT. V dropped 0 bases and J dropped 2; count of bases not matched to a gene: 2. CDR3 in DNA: TGTGCCAGCAGTTACTCTAGCGGGCTCACAGATACGCAGTATTTT. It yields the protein CASSYSSGLTDTQYF.

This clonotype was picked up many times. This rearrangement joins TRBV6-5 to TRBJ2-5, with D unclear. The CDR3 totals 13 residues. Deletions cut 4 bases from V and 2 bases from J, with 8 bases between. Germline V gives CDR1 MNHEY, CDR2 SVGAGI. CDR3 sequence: CASSSPLQETQYF. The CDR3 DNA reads TGTGCCAGCAGTTCACCCCTGCAAGAGACCCAGTACTTC.

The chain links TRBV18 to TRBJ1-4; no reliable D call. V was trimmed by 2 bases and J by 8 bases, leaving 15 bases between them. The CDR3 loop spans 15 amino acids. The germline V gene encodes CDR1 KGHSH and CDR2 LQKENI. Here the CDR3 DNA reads TGTGCCAGCTCACCAATGGGAGGCCGGGAGGAAAAACTGTTTTTT. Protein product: CASSPMGGREEKLFF. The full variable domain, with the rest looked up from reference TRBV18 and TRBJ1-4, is NAGVMQNPRHLVRRRGQEARLRCSPMKGHSHVYWYRQLPEEGLKFMVYLQKENIIDESGMPKERFSAEFPKEGPSILRIQQVVRGDSAAYFCASSPMGGREEKLFFGSGTQLSVL.

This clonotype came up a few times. The CDR3 loop is CASSPSPVLSYGYTF. The DNA of the CDR3 is TGTGCCAGCAGCCCATCACCGGTCCTTTCATATGGCTACACCTTC. The chain links TRBV14 to TRBJ1-2; D is ambiguous. From germline, CDR1 is SGHDN and CDR2 FVKESK. V lost 4 bases and J 5 bases, leaving 17 bases between the germline ends. The CDR3 loop spans 15 amino acids.

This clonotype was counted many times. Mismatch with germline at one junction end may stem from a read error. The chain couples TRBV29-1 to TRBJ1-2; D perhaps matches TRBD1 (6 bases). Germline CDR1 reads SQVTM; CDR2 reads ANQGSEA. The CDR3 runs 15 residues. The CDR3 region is CSIEPGHGRHYGYTF. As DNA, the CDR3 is TGCAGCATTGAACCGGGACACGGACGTCACTATGGCTACACCTTC. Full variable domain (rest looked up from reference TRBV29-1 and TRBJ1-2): SAVISQKPSRDICQRGTSLTIQCQVDSQVTMMFWYRQQPGQSLTLIATANQGSEATYESGFVIDKFPISRPNLTFSTLTVSNMSPEDSSIYLCSIEPGHGRHYGYTFGSGTRLTVV.

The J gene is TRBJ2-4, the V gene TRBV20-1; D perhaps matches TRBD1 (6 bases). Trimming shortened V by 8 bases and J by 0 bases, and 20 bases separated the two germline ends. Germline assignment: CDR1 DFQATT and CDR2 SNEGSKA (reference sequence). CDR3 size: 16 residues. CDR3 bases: TGCAGTCAGGACAGTCACCGGCTTTTAGCCAAAAACATTCAGTACTTC. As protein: CSQDSHRLLAKNIQYF.

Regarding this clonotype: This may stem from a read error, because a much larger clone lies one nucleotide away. The CDR3 DNA reads as TGTGTCAGCAGCTTTGAACGCAGGGAAAATGAGCAGTTCTTC. This codes for CVSSFERRENEQFF. The V call is TRBV7-8, the J call TRBJ2-1; TRBD1 might be the D (5 bases). Germline V gives CDR1 SGHVS, CDR2 FQNEAQ. The CDR3 is 14 residues long.

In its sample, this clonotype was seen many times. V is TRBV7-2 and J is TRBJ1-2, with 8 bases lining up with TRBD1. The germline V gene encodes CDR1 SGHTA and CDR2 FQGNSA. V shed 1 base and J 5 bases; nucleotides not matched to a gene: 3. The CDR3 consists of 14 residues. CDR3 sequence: CASSLDRQGYGYTF. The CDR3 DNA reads TGTGCCAGCAGCTTAGATCGACAGGGGTATGGCTACACCTTC.

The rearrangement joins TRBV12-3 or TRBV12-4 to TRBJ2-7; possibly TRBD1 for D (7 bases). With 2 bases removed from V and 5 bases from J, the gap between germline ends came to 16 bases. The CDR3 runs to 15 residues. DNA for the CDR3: TGTGCCAGCAGTTTACGGGAGACAGGGAACCACGAGCAGTACTTC. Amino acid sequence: CASSLRETGNHEQYF.

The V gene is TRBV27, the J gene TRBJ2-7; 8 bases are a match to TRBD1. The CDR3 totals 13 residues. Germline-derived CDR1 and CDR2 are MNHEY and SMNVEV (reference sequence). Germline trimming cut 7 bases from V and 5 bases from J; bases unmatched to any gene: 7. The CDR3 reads CASNNRGKDEQYF. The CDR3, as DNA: TGTGCCAGCAACAACAGGGGGAAGGACGAGCAGTACTTC.

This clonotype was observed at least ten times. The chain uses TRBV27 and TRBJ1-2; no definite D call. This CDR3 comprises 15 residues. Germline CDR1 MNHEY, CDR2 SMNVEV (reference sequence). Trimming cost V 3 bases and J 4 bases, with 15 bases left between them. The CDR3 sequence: CASSFWPEGGYGYTF. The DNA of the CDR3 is TGTGCCAGCAGTTTTTGGCCGGAAGGAGGCTATGGCTACACCTTC.

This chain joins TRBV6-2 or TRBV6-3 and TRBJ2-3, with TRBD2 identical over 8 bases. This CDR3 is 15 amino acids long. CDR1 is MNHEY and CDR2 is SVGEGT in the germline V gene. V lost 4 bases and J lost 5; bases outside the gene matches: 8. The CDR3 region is CASSSTSAKGDTQYF. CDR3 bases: TGTGCCAGCAGTTCGACTAGCGCGAAGGGAGATACGCAGTATTTT.

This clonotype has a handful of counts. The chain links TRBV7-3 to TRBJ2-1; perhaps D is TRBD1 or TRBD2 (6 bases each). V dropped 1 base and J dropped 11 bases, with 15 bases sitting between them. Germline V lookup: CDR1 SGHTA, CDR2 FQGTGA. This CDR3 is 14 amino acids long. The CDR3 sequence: CASSLKPGGGQQFF. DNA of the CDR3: TGTGCCAGCAGCTTAAAACCCGGAGGGGGGCAGCAGTTCTTC.

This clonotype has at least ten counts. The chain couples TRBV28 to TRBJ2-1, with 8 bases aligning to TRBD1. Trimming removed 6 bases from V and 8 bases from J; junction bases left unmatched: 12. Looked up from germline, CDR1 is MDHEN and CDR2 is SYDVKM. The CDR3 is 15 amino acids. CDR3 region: CASSLRGTGGDEQFF. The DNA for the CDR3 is TGTGCCAGCAGCCTCCGAGGGACAGGTGGCGATGAGCAGTTCTTC.

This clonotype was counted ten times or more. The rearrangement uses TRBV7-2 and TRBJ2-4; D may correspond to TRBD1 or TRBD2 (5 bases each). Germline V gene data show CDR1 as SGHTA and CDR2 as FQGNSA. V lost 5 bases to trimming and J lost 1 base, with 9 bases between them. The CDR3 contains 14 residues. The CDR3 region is CASSVGEAKNIQYF. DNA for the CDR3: TGTGCCAGCAGCGTAGGGGAGGCCAAAAACATTCAGTACTTC.

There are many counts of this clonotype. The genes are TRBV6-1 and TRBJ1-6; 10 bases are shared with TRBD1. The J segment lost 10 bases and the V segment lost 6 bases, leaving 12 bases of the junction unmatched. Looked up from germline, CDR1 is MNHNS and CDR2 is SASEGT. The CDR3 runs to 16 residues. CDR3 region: CASRRQGASFSSPLHF. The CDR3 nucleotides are TGTGCCAGCAGACGACAGGGGGCCTCGTTTAGCTCACCCCTCCACTTT.

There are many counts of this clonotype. The CDR3 here is CASSSKEVVHEQYF. CDR3 coding DNA: TGTGCCAGCAGCTCAAAAGAAGTCGTCCACGAGCAGTACTTC. The chain couples TRBV7-8 to TRBJ2-7; the D is unclear. Looked up from germline, CDR1 is SGHVS and CDR2 is FQNEAQ. Trimming removed 4 bases at V and 5 bases at J, with 15 bases between. The CDR3 covers 14 residues. The full variable domain, rest sourced from reference TRBV7-8 and TRBJ2-7, is GAGVSQSPRYKVAKRGQDVALRCDPISGHVSLFWYQQALGQGPEFLTYFQNEAQLDKSGLPSDRFFAERPEGSVSTLKIQRTQQEDSAVYLCASSSKEVVHEQYFGPGTRLTVT.